The rows below give T cell receptor beta chains drawn from one sample of a study of control samples from healthy donors and cancer patients. Repertoires were generated with immunoSEQ multiplex PCR, while TCRdb's copy carries only in-frame clones and drops some. The repertoire includes 85,000 to 100,000 clones, approximately 93% of them detected once, and around 8.2% sits in the top ten. Sequencing was carried out using blood. The source of these receptors is a man between 18 and 35 years old in good health. Both conserved end residues are trimmed from each CDR3. The D gene is left open where the match is weak.

d_call j_call v_call cdr3_aa
. TRBJ1-1 TRBV28 ASLRGENTEAF
TRBD1 TRBJ1-2 TRBV5-1 ASSVGGPGQGRGYT
TRBD1 TRBJ2-2 TRBV19 ASRGQGVTGELF
. TRBJ1-1 TRBV2 ASSEAGNYYEAF
. TRBJ1-1 TRBV7-9 ASSFGREEAF
TRBD1 TRBJ2-7 TRBV6-1 ASSELGQVPGEQY
. TRBJ1-2 TRBV18 ASSPINGGRDYGYT
. TRBJ1-2 TRBV15 ATSRDRGNYGYT
. TRBJ2-1 TRBV5-1 ASSPRGGTNEQF
. TRBJ1-2 TRBV4-1 ASSLGRTRDGYT
TRBD2 TRBJ2-7 TRBV6-5 ASGGLAGNYEQY
TRBD1 TRBJ1-1 TRBV5-6 ASGQGGGASATEAF
. TRBJ2-7 TRBV7-2 ASSSQGGGPYEQY
. TRBJ1-3 TRBV19 ASSILTVSGNTIY
. TRBJ1-1 TRBV7-2 ASSLPLNTEAF
. TRBJ1-6 TRBV18 ASSPGANNSPLH
TRBD2 TRBJ2-7 TRBV11-2 ASSLKGRTSPISYEQY
TRBD1 TRBJ1-1 TRBV6-1 ASSEASPRDRDTEAF
. TRBJ1-5 TRBV6-6 ASSYVGHNQPQH
TRBD2 TRBJ2-1 TRBV9 ASSVGGGRAYNEQF
TRBD2 TRBJ2-5 TRBV6-1 ASSESGTSGPYAGEETQY
. TRBJ1-4 TRBV4-1 ASSQEGTVFNEKLF
TRBD2 TRBJ2-1 TRBV10-3 AISDGTNNEQF
. TRBJ1-2 TRBV4-1 ASSQGEIVKPYGYT
. TRBJ2-1 TRBV19 ASIREQGIYNEQF
. TRBJ1-1 TRBV4-2 ASSQGVGQGSGYEAF
. TRBJ1-1 TRBV18 ASSPDVGANTEAF
TRBD1 TRBJ1-1 TRBV4-1 ASSRRQGEATEAF
. TRBJ2-1 TRBV7-6 ASTSFRPVSNEQF
. TRBJ1-1 TRBV2 ASIGGNTEAF
. TRBJ2-5 TRBV11-2 ASSSGAREETQY
TRBD2 TRBJ2-3 TRBV4-3 ASSQDRVGRGINTDTQY
. TRBJ1-1 TRBV7-8 ASSPLQGWESTPNTEAF
. TRBJ1-4 TRBV4-2 ASSQEGMGHVNEKLF
TRBD1 TRBJ1-1 TRBV4-1 ASGSGTAGEAF
. TRBJ1-1 TRBV12-3/TRBV12-4 ASSFTANTEAF
. TRBJ1-2 TRBV7-9 ASSFKGARPDYGYT
. TRBJ2-7 TRBV18 ASSPPRGSYEQY
TRBD1 TRBJ2-2 TRBV7-7 ASSLEGAGTGELF
. TRBJ1-2 TRBV12-3/TRBV12-4 ASSPRGDGYT
. TRBJ1-1 TRBV10-2 ASSGQSNTEAF
. TRBJ2-2 TRBV19 ASSERGSNTGELF
. TRBJ1-1 TRBV4-1 ASSRGQIGDTEAF
. TRBJ2-2 TRBV15 ATSISRGSKPSPRSRELF
. TRBJ2-5 TRBV11-2 ASSLDRETQY
TRBD1 TRBJ1-1 TRBV5-1 ASQGTAVTAF
TRBD1 TRBJ1-6 TRBV27 ASSLPGQGWPLH
TRBD1 TRBJ2-7 TRBV27 ASSPHGTGASNEQY
. TRBJ1-5 TRBV27 ASSPATGGNQPQH
. TRBJ1-5 TRBV4-3 ASSQGLPLGQPQH